The clone carrying this T cell receptor beta chain turned up a few times. Together with a sample-barcoded 5' primer, a J-beta primer mix was included in a second PCR lasting about 7 to 11 cycles. One entry per CDR3 protein results from TCRdb running MiXCR on the 5' RACE reads. The sample lists some 1,500,000 distinct CDR3 sequences, 35% to 45% occurring once. This CDR3 region has 14 residues. The ends were cut back, 1 base at V and 12 bases at J, with 18 bases in the middle. Germline V gene data show CDR1 as MNHNS and CDR2 as SASEGT. The sample originates from a study of blood T cells in healthy people across ages.

Source material: blood. The receptor was derived from a woman aged 18-29 years in good health. The chain links TRBV6-1 to TRBJ1-1, with TRBD1 as a possible D gene (5 bases). The CDR3 sequence is CASSEEPGPIVSFF. The CDR3, as DNA: TGTGCCAGCAGTGAAGAGCCGGGACCCATAGTATCTTTCTTT.